These T cell receptor beta chains were read from a single sample in a study of human T cells and chemical hapten exposure. TCRdb re-analysed the RACE reads in MiXCR, keeping a single row per CDR3 protein. The sample comprises roughly 160,000 distinct CDR3 sequences, around 15% of which are singletons, and 1.7% rests with the top ten. Material: whole blood, obtained in connection with sensitization to the hapten diphenylcyclopropenone (DPC). All receptors derive from a woman in her twenties or thirties with alopecia areata. Some clones in this sample may be carry-over from other donors' samples. The CDR3 runs from the conserved cysteine through the conserved F or W. Fields, in order: J gene, V gene, clone size, D gene, CDR3 DNA, CDR3 protein. D genes are given only for firm matches. Only some rows state a clone size, as once, few, many or a class for expanded clones.

j_gene: TRBJ2-7; v_gene: TRBV5-1; abundance: -; d_gene: TRBD1; CDR3nt: TGCGCCAGCAGCTTGGCCGGGACAGGGTACGAGCAGTACTTC; CDR3aa: CASSLAGTGYEQYF
j_gene: TRBJ1-5; v_gene: TRBV7-2; abundance: -; d_gene: -; CDR3nt: TGTGCCAGCAGCCCTTTACACAGTTATCAGCCCCAGCATTTT; CDR3aa: CASSPLHSYQPQHF
j_gene: TRBJ2-7; v_gene: TRBV5-4; abundance: few; d_gene: TRBD1; CDR3nt: TGTGCCAGCAGCCCTCGGGACAGTGCCTACGAGCAGTACTTC; CDR3aa: CASSPRDSAYEQYF
j_gene: TRBJ2-7; v_gene: TRBV28; abundance: -; d_gene: -; CDR3nt: TGTGCCAGCTTTCCCGTGGGCGCGTTTTTCGAGCAGTACTTC; CDR3aa: CASFPVGAFFEQYF
j_gene: TRBJ1-2; v_gene: TRBV11-2; abundance: -; d_gene: -; CDR3nt: TGTGCCAGCAGTTCCGGGACAAACTATGGCTACACCTTC; CDR3aa: CASSSGTNYGYTF
j_gene: TRBJ1-5; v_gene: TRBV12-3/TRBV12-4; abundance: few; d_gene: -; CDR3nt: TGTGCCAGCAGTCCTACAGGGTCCGGCAATCAGCCCCAGCATTTT; CDR3aa: CASSPTGSGNQPQHF
j_gene: TRBJ2-7; v_gene: TRBV7-9; abundance: many; d_gene: -; CDR3nt: TGTGCCAGCAGACCCGGGACCACCAGCACCGAGCAGTACTTC; CDR3aa: CASRPGTTSTEQYF
j_gene: TRBJ1-1; v_gene: TRBV5-5; abundance: few; d_gene: -; CDR3nt: TGTGCCAGCAGCGAGGTCGGTTTGCAGGGTCCGAACACTGAAGCTTTCTTT; CDR3aa: CASSEVGLQGPNTEAFF
j_gene: TRBJ1-5; v_gene: TRBV7-9; abundance: -; d_gene: -; CDR3nt: TGTGCCAGCAGCTTAGGGGGCTCTGTGAGCAATCAGCCCCAGCATTTT; CDR3aa: CASSLGGSVSNQPQHF
j_gene: TRBJ2-1; v_gene: TRBV6-2/TRBV6-3; abundance: many; d_gene: -; CDR3nt: TGTGCCAGCACCATTGACAACTACAATGAGCAGTTCTTC; CDR3aa: CASTIDNYNEQFF
j_gene: TRBJ2-2; v_gene: TRBV29-1; abundance: -; d_gene: TRBD2; CDR3nt: TGCAGCGTGGGACTAGGCGGCACCGGGGAGCTGTTTTTT; CDR3aa: CSVGLGGTGELFF
j_gene: TRBJ2-5; v_gene: TRBV7-9; abundance: few; d_gene: TRBD1; CDR3nt: TGTGCCAGCAGCTTAGCGCGGGGGACAGGGGAAGAGACCCAGTACTTC; CDR3aa: CASSLARGTGEETQYF
j_gene: TRBJ1-1; v_gene: TRBV11-1; abundance: -; d_gene: -; CDR3nt: TGTGCCAGCAGCTACGACTCAAACACTGAAGCTTTCTTT; CDR3aa: CASSYDSNTEAFF
j_gene: TRBJ2-1; v_gene: TRBV3-1; abundance: -; d_gene: TRBD2; CDR3nt: TGTGCCAGCAGCCTTACTAGCGGGAGGGCCCCTGAGCAGTTCTTC; CDR3aa: CASSLTSGRAPEQFF
j_gene: TRBJ2-3; v_gene: TRBV11-3; abundance: few; d_gene: -; CDR3nt: TGTGCCAGCAGCCAGGGCGGGCAGGCTCTTAGCACAGATACGCAGTATTTT; CDR3aa: CASSQGGQALSTDTQYF
j_gene: TRBJ1-5; v_gene: TRBV28; abundance: -; d_gene: TRBD1; CDR3nt: TGTGCCAGCAGAGCTACGACAGGGGATCGTCAGCCCCAGCATTTT; CDR3aa: CASRATTGDRQPQHF
j_gene: TRBJ2-1; v_gene: TRBV18; abundance: many; d_gene: -; CDR3nt: TGTGCCAGCTCACCACGATCCTCTGGTGAGCAGTTCTTC; CDR3aa: CASSPRSSGEQFF
j_gene: TRBJ1-5; v_gene: TRBV6-2/TRBV6-3; abundance: few; d_gene: -; CDR3nt: TGTGCCAGCAGTTACTTGGACGGTAGCAATCAGCCCCAGCATTTT; CDR3aa: CASSYLDGSNQPQHF
j_gene: TRBJ2-3; v_gene: TRBV7-2; abundance: -; d_gene: -; CDR3nt: TGTGCCAGCAGCTTACAGGAGCCCTCCACAGATACGCAGTATTTT; CDR3aa: CASSLQEPSTDTQYF
j_gene: TRBJ2-1; v_gene: TRBV4-1; abundance: -; d_gene: TRBD2; CDR3nt: TGCGCCAGCAGCCAAGACAGAGAAGGGGAGGGGACCAATGAGCAGTTCTTC; CDR3aa: CASSQDREGEGTNEQFF
j_gene: TRBJ2-3; v_gene: TRBV7-3; abundance: -; d_gene: -; CDR3nt: TGTGCCAGCAGCTTAAATCCAACTAGCACAGATACGCAGTATTTT; CDR3aa: CASSLNPTSTDTQYF
j_gene: TRBJ2-7; v_gene: TRBV27; abundance: -; d_gene: -; CDR3nt: TGTGCCAGCAGTGAAAGATACTCCTACGAGCAGTACTTC; CDR3aa: CASSERYSYEQYF
j_gene: TRBJ2-7; v_gene: TRBV28; abundance: -; d_gene: TRBD2; CDR3nt: TGTGCCAGCAGTCCCGGACTAGCGGGAGCAGGCGAGCAGTACTTC; CDR3aa: CASSPGLAGAGEQYF
j_gene: TRBJ2-3; v_gene: TRBV5-1; abundance: few; d_gene: TRBD1; CDR3nt: TGCGCCAGCAGCCAAGGGACAGGGGGCTCAGATACGCAGTATTTT; CDR3aa: CASSQGTGGSDTQYF
j_gene: TRBJ2-1; v_gene: TRBV21-1; abundance: -; d_gene: -; CDR3nt: TGTGCCAGCAGCACGCCCTTAGCGGGAGACTACAATGAGCAGTTCTTC; CDR3aa: CASSTPLAGDYNEQFF
j_gene: TRBJ1-1; v_gene: TRBV4-3; abundance: -; d_gene: TRBD1; CDR3nt: TGCGCCAGCAGGTTCCGGGACAGGGGGCCGTCTGAAGCTTTCTTT; CDR3aa: CASRFRDRGPSEAFF
j_gene: TRBJ2-1; v_gene: TRBV6-5; abundance: -; d_gene: -; CDR3nt: TGTGCCAGCAGTAAACTTGTAGCGAGGAACTCCTACAATGAGCAGTTCTTC; CDR3aa: CASSKLVARNSYNEQFF
j_gene: TRBJ2-7; v_gene: TRBV20-1; abundance: -; d_gene: TRBD1; CDR3nt: TGCAGTGCTAGAGCCGGGACAGGATTTACCTACGAGCAGTACTTC; CDR3aa: CSARAGTGFTYEQYF
j_gene: TRBJ2-7; v_gene: TRBV28; abundance: many; d_gene: -; CDR3nt: TGTGCCAGCAGTCTAATTCCCTACGAGCAGTACTTC; CDR3aa: CASSLIPYEQYF
j_gene: TRBJ1-4; v_gene: TRBV27; abundance: -; d_gene: TRBD1; CDR3nt: TGTGCCAGCAGTTTGGGTGGGACAGGGACTGAAAAACTGTTTTTT; CDR3aa: CASSLGGTGTEKLFF